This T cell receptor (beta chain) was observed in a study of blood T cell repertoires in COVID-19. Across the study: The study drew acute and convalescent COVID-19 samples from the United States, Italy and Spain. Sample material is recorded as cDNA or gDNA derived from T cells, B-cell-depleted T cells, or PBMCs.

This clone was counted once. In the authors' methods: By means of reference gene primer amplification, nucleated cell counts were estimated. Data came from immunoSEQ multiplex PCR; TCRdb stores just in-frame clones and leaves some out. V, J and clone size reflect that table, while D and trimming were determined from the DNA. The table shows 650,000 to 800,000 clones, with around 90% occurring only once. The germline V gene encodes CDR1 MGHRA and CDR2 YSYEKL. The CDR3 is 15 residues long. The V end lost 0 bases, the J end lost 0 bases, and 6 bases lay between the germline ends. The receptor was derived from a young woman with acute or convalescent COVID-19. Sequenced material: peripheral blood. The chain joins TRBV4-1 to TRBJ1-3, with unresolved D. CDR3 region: CASSQEALSGNTIYF. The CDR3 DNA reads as TGCGCCAGCAGCCAAGAAGCTCTCTCTGGAAACACCATATATTTT.